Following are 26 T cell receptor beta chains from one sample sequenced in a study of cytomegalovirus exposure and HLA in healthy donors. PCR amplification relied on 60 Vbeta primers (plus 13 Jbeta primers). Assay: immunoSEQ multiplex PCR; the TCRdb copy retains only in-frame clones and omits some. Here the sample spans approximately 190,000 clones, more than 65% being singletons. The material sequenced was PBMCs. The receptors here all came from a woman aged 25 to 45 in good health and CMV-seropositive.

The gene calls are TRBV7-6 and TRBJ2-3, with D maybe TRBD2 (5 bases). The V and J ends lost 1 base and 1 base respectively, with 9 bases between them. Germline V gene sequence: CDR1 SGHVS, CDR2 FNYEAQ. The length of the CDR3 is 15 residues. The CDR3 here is CASSLDSRGTDTQYF. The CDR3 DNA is TGTGCCAGCAGCTTAGACTCGCGGGGCACAGATACGCAGTATTTT.

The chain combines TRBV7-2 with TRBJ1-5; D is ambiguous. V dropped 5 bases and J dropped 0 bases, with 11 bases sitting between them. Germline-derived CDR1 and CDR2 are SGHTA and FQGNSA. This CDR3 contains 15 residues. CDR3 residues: CASSRAAYSNQPQHF. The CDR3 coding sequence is TGTGCCAGCAGCCGAGCCGCGTATAGCAATCAGCCCCAGCATTTT.

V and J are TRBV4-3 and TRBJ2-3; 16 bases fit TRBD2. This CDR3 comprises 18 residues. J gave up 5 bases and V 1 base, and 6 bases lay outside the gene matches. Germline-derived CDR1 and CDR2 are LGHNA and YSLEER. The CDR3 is CASSQGQGLAGGRDTQYF. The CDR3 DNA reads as TGCGCCAGCAGCCAAGGGCAGGGACTAGCGGGGGGGAGAGATACGCAGTATTTT.

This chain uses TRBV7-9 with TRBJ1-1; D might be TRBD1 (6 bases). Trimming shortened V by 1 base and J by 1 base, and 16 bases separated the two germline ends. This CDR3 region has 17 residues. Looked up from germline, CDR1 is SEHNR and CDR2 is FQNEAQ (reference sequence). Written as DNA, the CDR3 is TGTGCCAGCAGCTTAGGTCCGGAAACCAGGGGGAACACTGAAGCTTTCTTT. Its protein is CASSLGPETRGNTEAFF. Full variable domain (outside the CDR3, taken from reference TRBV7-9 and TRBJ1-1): DTGVSQNPRHKITKRGQNVTFRCDPISEHNRLYWYRQTLGQGPEFLTYFQNEAQLEKSRLLSDRFSAERPKGSFSTLEIQRTEQGDSAMYLCASSLGPETRGNTEAFFGQGTRLTVV.

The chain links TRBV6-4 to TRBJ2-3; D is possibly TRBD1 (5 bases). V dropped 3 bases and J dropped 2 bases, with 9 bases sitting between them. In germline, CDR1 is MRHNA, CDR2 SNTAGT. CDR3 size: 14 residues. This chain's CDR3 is CASSEAGNTDTQYF. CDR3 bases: TGTGCCAGCAGTGAAGCAGGGAACACAGATACGCAGTATTTT.

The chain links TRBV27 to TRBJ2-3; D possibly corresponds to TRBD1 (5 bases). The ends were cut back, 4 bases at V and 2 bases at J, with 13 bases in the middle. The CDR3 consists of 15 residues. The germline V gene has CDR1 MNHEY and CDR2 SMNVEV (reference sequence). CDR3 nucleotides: TGTGCCAGCAGTTCCCGTGACAGTACCACAGATACGCAGTATTTT. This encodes CASSSRDSTTDTQYF.

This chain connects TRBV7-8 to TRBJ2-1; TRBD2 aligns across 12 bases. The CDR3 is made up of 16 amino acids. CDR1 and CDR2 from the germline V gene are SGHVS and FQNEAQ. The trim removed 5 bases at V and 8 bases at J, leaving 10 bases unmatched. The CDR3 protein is CASSPWTSGTGDEQFF. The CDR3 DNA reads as TGTGCCAGCAGCCCTTGGACTAGCGGGACCGGGGATGAGCAGTTCTTC. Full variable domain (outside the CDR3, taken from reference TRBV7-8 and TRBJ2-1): GAGVSQSPRYKVAKRGQDVALRCDPISGHVSLFWYQQALGQGPEFLTYFQNEAQLDKSGLPSDRFFAERPEGSVSTLKIQRTQQEDSAVYLCASSPWTSGTGDEQFFGPGTRLTVL.

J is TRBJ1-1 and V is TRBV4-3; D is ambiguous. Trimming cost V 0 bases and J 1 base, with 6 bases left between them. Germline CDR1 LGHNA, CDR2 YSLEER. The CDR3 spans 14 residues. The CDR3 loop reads CASSQETGNTEAFF. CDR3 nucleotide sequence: TGCGCCAGCAGCCAAGAAACGGGGAACACTGAAGCTTTCTTT.

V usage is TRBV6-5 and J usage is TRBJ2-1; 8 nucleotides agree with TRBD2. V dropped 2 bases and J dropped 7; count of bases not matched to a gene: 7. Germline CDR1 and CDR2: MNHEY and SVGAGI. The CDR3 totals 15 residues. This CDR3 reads CASSYPRGGLNEQFF. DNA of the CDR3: TGTGCCAGCAGTTACCCCCGGGGGGGCTTGAATGAGCAGTTCTTC.

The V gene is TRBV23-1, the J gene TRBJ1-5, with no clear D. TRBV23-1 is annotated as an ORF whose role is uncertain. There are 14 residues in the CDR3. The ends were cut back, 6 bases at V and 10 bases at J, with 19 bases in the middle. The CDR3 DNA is TGCGCCAGCAGCCAAGAACGGGAGTTGGGACCCCAGCATTTT. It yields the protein CASSQERELGPQHF.

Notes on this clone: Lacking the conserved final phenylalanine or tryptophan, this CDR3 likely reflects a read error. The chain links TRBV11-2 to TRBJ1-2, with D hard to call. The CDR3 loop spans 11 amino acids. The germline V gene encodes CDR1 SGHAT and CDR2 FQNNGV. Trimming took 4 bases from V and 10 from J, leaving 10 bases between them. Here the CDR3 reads CASSSWADYTS. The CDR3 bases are TGTGCCAGCAGCTCCTGGGCAGACTACACCTCC.

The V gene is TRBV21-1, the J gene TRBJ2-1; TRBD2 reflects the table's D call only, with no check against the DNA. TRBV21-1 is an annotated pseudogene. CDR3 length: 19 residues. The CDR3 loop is CASSKDWTSGVSSYNEQFF. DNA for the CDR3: TGTGCCAGCAGCAAAGATTGGACTAGCGGGGTGAGCTCCTACAATGAGCAGTTCTTC.

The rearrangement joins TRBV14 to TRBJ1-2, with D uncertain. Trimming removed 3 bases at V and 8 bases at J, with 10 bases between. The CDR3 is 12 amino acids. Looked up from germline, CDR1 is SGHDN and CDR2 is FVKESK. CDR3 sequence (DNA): TGTGCCAGCAGCCAGCGGGTAGACGGCTACACCTTC. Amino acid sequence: CASSQRVDGYTF.

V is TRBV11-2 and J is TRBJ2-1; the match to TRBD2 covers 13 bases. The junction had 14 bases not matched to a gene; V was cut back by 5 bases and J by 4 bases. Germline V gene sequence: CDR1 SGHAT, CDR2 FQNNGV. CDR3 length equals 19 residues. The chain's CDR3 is CASSPDGLAGVPSYNEQFF. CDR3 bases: TGTGCCAGCAGCCCCGACGGACTAGCGGGAGTTCCGTCATACAATGAGCAGTTCTTC.

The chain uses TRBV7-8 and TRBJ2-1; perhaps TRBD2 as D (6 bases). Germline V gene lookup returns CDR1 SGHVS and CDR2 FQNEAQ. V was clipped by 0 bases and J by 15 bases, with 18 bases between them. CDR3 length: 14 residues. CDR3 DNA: TGTGCCAGCAGCTTAGCGGCGGGGTATCAAACCCTGTTCTTC. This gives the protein CASSLAAGYQTLFF. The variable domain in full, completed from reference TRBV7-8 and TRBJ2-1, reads GAGVSQSPRYKVAKRGQDVALRCDPISGHVSLFWYQQALGQGPEFLTYFQNEAQLDKSGLPSDRFFAERPEGSVSTLKIQRTQQEDSAVYLCASSLAAGYQTLFFGPGTRLTVL.

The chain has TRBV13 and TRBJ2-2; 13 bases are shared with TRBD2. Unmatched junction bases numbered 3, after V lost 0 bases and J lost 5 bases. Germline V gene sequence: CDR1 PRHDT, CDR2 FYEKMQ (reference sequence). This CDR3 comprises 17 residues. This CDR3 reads CASSLGGLAGNTGELFF. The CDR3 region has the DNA TGTGCCAGCAGCTTAGGGGGACTAGCGGGGAATACCGGGGAGCTGTTTTTT.

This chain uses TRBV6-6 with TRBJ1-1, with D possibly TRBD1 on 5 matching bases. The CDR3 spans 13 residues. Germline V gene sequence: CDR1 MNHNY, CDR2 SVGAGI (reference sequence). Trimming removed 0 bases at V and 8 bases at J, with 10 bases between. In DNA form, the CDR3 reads TGTGCCAGCAGTTACTCGGCAGGGAACGAAGCTTTCTTT. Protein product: CASSYSAGNEAFF.

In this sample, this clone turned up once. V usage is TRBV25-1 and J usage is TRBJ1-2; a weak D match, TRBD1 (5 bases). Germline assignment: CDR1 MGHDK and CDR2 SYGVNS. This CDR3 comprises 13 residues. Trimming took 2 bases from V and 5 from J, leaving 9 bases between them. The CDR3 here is CASSEQGIYGYTF. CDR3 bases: TGTGCCAGCAGTGAACAGGGCATATATGGCTACACCTTC.

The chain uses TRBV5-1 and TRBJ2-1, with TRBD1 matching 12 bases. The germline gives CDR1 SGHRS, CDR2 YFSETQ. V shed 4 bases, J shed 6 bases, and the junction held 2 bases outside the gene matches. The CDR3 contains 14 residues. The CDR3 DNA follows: TGCGCCAGCAGCCGGGACAGGGGGCTCAATGAGCAGTTCTTC. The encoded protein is CASSRDRGLNEQFF.

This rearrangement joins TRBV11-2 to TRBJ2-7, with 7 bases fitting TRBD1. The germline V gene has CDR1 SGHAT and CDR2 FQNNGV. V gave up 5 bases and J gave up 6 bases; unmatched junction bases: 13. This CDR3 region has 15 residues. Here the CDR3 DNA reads TGTGCCAGCAGCAGCCAACAGGGGCGGTCAGCCGAGCAGTACTTC. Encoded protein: CASSSQQGRSAEQYF.

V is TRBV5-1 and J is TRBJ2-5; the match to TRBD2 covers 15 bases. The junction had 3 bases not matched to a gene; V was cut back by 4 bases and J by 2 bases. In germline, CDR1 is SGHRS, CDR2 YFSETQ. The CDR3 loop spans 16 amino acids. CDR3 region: CASSQGLAGGQETQYF. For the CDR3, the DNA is TGCGCCAGCAGCCAGGGACTAGCGGGGGGACAAGAGACCCAGTACTTC.

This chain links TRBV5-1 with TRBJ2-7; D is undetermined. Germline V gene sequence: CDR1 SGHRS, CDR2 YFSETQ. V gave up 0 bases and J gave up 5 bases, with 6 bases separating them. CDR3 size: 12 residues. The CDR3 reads CASSLGRDEQYF. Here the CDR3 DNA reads TGCGCCAGCAGCTTGGGGAGAGACGAGCAGTACTTC.

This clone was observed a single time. CDR3 DNA sequence: TGTGCCAGCAGCCTCTACGGGGAGCCCAGCTACAATGAGCAGTTCTTC. Amino acid sequence: CASSLYGEPSYNEQFF. The rearrangement uses TRBV4-2 and TRBJ2-1, with D tentatively TRBD2 (5 bases). Germline lookup yields CDR1 LGHNA and CDR2 YNFKEQ. V gave up 4 bases and J gave up 3 bases, with 16 bases separating them. The CDR3 has 16 residues.

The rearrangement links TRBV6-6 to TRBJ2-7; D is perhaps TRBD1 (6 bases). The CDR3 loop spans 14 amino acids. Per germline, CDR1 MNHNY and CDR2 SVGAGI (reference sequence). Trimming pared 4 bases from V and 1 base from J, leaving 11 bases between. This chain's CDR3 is CASSLPDRSYEQYF. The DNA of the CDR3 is TGTGCCAGCAGTTTGCCGGACAGATCCTACGAGCAGTACTTC.

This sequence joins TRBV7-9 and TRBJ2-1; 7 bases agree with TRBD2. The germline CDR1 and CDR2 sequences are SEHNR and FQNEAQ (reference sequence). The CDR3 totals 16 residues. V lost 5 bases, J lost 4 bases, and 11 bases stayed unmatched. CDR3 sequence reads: CASSPQGGQGYNEQFF. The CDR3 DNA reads TGTGCCAGCAGCCCCCAGGGAGGGCAAGGATACAATGAGCAGTTCTTC.

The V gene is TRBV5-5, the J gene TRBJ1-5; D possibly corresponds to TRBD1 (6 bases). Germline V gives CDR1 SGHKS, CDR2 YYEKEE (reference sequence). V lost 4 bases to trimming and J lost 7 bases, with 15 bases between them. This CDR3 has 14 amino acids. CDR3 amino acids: CASSQTGIPQPQHF. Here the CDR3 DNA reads TGTGCCAGCAGCCAAACAGGGATTCCGCAGCCCCAGCATTTT.